This entry describes one T cell receptor (beta chain). In its sample, this clone was seen once. No cognate antigen has been identified for it. No base quality information exists; no much larger clone differs at one position. The CDR3 regions of human TCRbeta chains were subjected to immunosequencing. The source study handled its data this way. TCRs in the repertoires were compared against a reference library of SARS-CoV-2-specific TCRs that had been generated with the MIRA antigen-specificity platform. Breadth was defined as the fraction of unique TCRs that were SARS-CoV-2-associated, and depth was defined as the fraction of total T cells that were SARS-CoV-2-associated. Each spike-specific TCR was assigned to its reactive spike region and to a CD4 or CD8 class using the MIRA data. Log10-transformed breadth and depth values were compared by one-way ANOVA with Sidak's multiple comparisons tests. TCRdb's version of the immuneACCESS table is confined to in-frame rearrangements and falls short of the full clone set. An unresolved V gene accounts for under half of the shortfall where checked; the remainder is of unknown origin. That table supplies the V and J calls and clone size; D and trimming were determined from the DNA. This sample comprises 150,000 or so clones, approximately 90% of them detected only once. The ten largest clonotypes hold 2.5% to 3% of the sample.

The CDR3, cysteine through phenylalanine, is 16 amino acids long. Only the CDR3 part of the read is kept: 48 bases, read in frame from the first base. Trimming at the junction amounts to 5 bases on V and 2 bases on J, and the germline ends lie 19 bases apart. CDR1 and CDR2 are drawn from the germline V gene (reference sequence): LNHDA, SQIVND. This record comes from a study of T cell responses to AZD1222 COVID-19 vaccine (dated by TCRdb to the early 2020s). Broadly, across the study: Because spike-specific TCR depth and breadth did not differ between the two schedules, AZD1222 recipients who got a second dose at roughly 4 weeks were pooled with those who got a second dose at roughly 12 weeks. TCR sequencing covered some 240 trial participants: approximately 200 given two doses of AZD1222 and 26 given two doses of MenACWY control vaccine. Trial participants were enrolled by age into subgroups of 18-55, 56-69 and 70-plus years, and roughly 150, 30 and 60 TCR-sequenced participants, respectively, were included in these subgroups.

Results and caveats for the whole study, not just this receptor: Because no samples from the day 14 peak response were available, repertoires could be characterized only after the peak T cell response. Reportedly, close to half of the unique spike-specific TCRs recognized epitopes lying outside the regions that are mutated in the B.1.351 and B.1.1.7 variants. In the small 56-69-year group, the increase in depth fell short of significance, most likely because of low power. A significant rise in spike-specific TCR breadth and depth was observed after two AZD1222 doses relative to day 0 and relative to MenACWY recipients. Participants were mostly white British and included more females than males, and it was suggested by the authors that clonal diversity may have been underestimated. CD4 TCRs associated with the vaccine covered the entire spike protein, and the dominant responses were in regions 160-218 and 743-854. Only a handful of AZD1222 recipients were SARS-CoV-2 seropositive at baseline, limiting conclusions about previously exposed vaccinees.

The time point tag for this specimen amounts to: baseline before first vaccination. Samples from vaccinated people were obtained from the UK trials COV001 and COV002, which included a single-blind randomized controlled phase 2/3 trial of AZD1222 (ChAdOx1 nCoV-19) in healthy adults. Trial participant PBMC samples were collected at day 0 and day 28 after the second dose for TCRbeta chain sequencing. Specimen: peripheral blood, collected on day 0 of AZD1222 vaccination. The receptor chain draws on TRBV19 and TRBJ2-7, with TRBD2 perhaps the D gene, on 6 matching bases. The receptor was isolated from an adult in good health. The CDR3 has the sequence CASSLNRGGTPYEQYF. The DNA sequence is as follows: TGTGCCAGTAGTTTAAATAGGGGCGGGACTCCCTACGAGCAGTACTTC.